This TCR beta chain is from a study of blood T cell repertoires in COVID-19. Study overall: Whether acute or convalescent, the COVID-19 samples came from the United States, Italy and Spain. The cDNA or gDNA used as material had been derived from T cells, B-cell-depleted T cells, or PBMCs.

The count of this clone is one. Original methodology: From reference gene primer amplification, estimates of nucleated cell counts were derived. Sequencing used immunoSEQ multiplex PCR; TCRdb keeps in-frame clones, though not all of them. V and J calls plus clone size are reproduced from that table; the DNA served to infer D and trimming. There are roughly 110,000 clones in the sample; about 64% occur only once, and approximately 0.87% lies in the top ten. The J segment lost 3 bases and the V segment lost 3 bases, leaving 6 bases of the junction unmatched. CDR3 length: 15 amino acids. Germline V lookup: CDR1 LNHDA, CDR2 SQIVND (reference sequence).

The source of this sequence is a human donor with acute or convalescent COVID-19. The donor label of this sample is uncertain. This chain links TRBV19 with TRBJ2-7, with 9 bases that match TRBD1. Sequenced sample: peripheral blood. For the CDR3, the DNA is TGTGCCAGTAGTATCTCCCTGACAGGGGGCTACGAGCAGTACTTC. Its translation is CASSISLTGGYEQYF.